The clone carrying this TCR beta chain was found a few times. The antigen remains unidentified. The record originates from a study of CD8 T cells in ankylosing spondylitis. Each TCR beta library was made by quantitative 5'-RACE that incorporated molecular barcodes. TCRdb re-called the 5' RACE reads with MiXCR, one entry per CDR3 protein. Among approximately 400,000 distinct CDR3 sequences listed, 17% were seen once. V lost 8 bases and J lost 4, with 18 bases in between. Germline lookup yields CDR1 MNHEY and CDR2 SVGEGT. This CDR3 spans 15 amino acids. Whole-study findings and limits: According to the report, clones linked to the disease were significantly enriched in matched synovial fluid samples taken from ankylosing spondylitis patients. Ankylosing spondylitis blood appeared to be characterized by a TCR beta motif of about 8 highly homologous variants.

The sample was blood, either unsorted or a sorted T cell fraction (not recorded which). The chain recombines TRBV6-2 or TRBV6-3 with TRBJ2-1; either TRBD1 or TRBD2 may supply D (5 bases each). The clonotype comes from a male donor with ankylosing spondylitis. The CDR3 sequence is CASRPEGRQYNEQFF. Written as DNA, the CDR3 is TGTGCCAGCCGACCAGAGGGACGGCAATACAATGAGCAGTTCTTC.